This T cell receptor beta chain emerged from a study of cytomegalovirus exposure and HLA in healthy donors. Turning to the study itself: HLA-typed donors were the source of some 85 million unique TCRs, which an early data release held.

With 60 Vbeta and 13 Jbeta primers, the PCR was carried out. Assay used: immunoSEQ multiplex PCR; TCRdb lists only in-frame clones, some missing. The table lists 170,000 or so clones, about 81% of them singletons, with about 2.2% in the top ten. The germline V gene encodes CDR1 SGDLS and CDR2 YYNGEE. The CDR3 is made up of 15 amino acids. V gave up 5 bases and J gave up 0 bases; unmatched junction bases: 5. This rearrangement joins TRBV9 to TRBJ1-3; TRBD1 matches 7 bases. The sequenced material came from PBMCs. This sequence was found in a young woman in good health and CMV-seronegative. The chain's CDR3 is CASRAGTASGNTIYF. CDR3 nucleotide sequence: TGTGCCAGCAGGGCCGGGACAGCCTCTGGAAACACCATATATTTT.